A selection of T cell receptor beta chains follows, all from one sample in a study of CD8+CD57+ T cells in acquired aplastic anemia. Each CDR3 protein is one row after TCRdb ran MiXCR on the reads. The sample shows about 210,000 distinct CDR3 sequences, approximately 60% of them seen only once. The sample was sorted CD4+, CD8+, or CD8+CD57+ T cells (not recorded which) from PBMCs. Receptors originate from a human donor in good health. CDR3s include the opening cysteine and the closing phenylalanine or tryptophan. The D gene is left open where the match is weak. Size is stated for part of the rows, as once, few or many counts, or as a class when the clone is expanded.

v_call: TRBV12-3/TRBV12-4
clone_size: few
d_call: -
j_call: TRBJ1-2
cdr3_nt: TGTGCCAGCAGCTCCCCCAGCTGGGAGTCGGACTATGGCTACACCTTC
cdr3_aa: CASSSPSWESDYGYTF

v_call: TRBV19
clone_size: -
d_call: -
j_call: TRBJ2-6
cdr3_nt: TGTGCCAGTAGTATAAGTAAGTCTGGGGCCAACGTCCTGACTTTC
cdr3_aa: CASSISKSGANVLTF

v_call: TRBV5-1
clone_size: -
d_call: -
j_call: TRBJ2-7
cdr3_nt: TGCGCCAGCAGTCCAGGCCGAGGGGGAGGCGAGCAGTACTTC
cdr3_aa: CASSPGRGGGEQYF

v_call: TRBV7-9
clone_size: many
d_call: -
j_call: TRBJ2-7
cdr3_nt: TGTGCCAGCAGCTTAGCTCGCGGTGGGGCCTACGGGCAGTACTTC
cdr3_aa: CASSLARGGAYGQYF

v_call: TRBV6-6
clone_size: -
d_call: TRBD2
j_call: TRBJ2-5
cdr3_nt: TGTGCCAGCAGCCCCTCGGTGGGGGGGTATCTCGGAGAGACCCAGTACTTC
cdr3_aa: CASSPSVGGYLGETQYF

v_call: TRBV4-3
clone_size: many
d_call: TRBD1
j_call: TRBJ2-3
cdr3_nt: TGCGCCAGCAGCCAAGATGACGGCAGGGGGTCAGATACGCAGTATTTT
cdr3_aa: CASSQDDGRGSDTQYF

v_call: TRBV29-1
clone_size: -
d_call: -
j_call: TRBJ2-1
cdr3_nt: TGCAGCGTTGTGGGCAGAAGCTCCTACAATGAGCAGTTCTTC
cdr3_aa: CSVVGRSSYNEQFF

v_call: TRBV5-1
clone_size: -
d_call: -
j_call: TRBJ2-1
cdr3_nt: TGCGCCAGCAGGGCGACAGCCGGTGGTGAGCAGTTCTTC
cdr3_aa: CASRATAGGEQFF

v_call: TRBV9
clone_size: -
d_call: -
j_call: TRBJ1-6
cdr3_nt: TGTGCCAGCAGCGGATCGGGGCTTTCACCCCTCCACTTT
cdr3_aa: CASSGSGLSPLHF

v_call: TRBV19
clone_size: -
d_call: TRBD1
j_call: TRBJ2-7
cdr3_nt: TGTGCCAGTAGTAGCACCGGGACAGCTTACGAGCAGTACTTC
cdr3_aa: CASSSTGTAYEQYF

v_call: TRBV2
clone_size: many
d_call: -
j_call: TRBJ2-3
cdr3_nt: TGTGCCAGCAGTGGGGTTAATCGGTGGCATGGTGGGCCAGATACGCAGTATTTT
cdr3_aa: CASSGVNRWHGGPDTQYF

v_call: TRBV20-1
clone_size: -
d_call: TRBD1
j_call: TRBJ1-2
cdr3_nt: TGCAGTGCTAGAGATGGGGCAGGGGGCCGCTATGGCTACACCTTC
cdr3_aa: CSARDGAGGRYGYTF

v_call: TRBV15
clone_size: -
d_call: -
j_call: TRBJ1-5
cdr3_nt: TGTGCCACCAGCAGAGAGGGGTACCAGCCCCAGCATTTT
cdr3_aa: CATSREGYQPQHF

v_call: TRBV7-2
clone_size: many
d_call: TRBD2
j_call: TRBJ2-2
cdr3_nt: TGTGCCAGCAGCTCCGGGGGGGGGGCTCACACCGGGGAGCTGTTTTTT
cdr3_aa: CASSSGGGAHTGELFF

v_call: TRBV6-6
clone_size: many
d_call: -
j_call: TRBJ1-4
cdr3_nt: TGTGCCTGTAGGACAGCAACTAATGAAAAACTGTTTTTT
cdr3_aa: CACRTATNEKLFF

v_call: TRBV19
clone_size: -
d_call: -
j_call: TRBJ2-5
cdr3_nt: TGTGCCAGTAGTATAAATGGGGAAGAGACCCAGTACTTC
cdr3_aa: CASSINGEETQYF

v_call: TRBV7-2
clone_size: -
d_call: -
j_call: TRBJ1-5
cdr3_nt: TGTGCCAGCAGCTTAGTTGTGGGTAGCAATCAGCCCCAGCATTTT
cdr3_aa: CASSLVVGSNQPQHF

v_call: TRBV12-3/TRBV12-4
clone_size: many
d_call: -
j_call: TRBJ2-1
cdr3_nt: TGTGCCAGCAGCGGGGGGCACGCCTACAATGAGCAGTTCTTC
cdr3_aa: CASSGGHAYNEQFF

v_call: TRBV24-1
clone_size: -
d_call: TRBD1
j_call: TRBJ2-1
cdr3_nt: TGTGCCACCAGTGATCCCCGGGACAGGGCAATGAATGAGCAGTTCTTC
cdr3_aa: CATSDPRDRAMNEQFF

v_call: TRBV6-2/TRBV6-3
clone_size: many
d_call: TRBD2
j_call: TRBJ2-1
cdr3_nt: TGTGCCAGCAGTTCGGCTAGCGGGGTGGATGAGCAGTTCTTC
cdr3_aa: CASSSASGVDEQFF

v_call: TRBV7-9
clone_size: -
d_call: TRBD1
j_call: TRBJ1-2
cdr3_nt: TGTGCCAGCAGCTCCGGGACAGGGATCTTTAGCTACACCTTC
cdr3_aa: CASSSGTGIFSYTF

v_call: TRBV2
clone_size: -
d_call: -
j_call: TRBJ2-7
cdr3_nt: TGTGCCAGCAAGGGTGGGACCACTACCTCCTACGAGCAGTACTTC
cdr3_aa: CASKGGTTTSYEQYF

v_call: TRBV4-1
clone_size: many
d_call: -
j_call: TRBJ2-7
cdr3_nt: TGCGCCAGCAGCCAAGGGACCGCGGCAGCCGGCCTAGGGGAGCAGTACTTC
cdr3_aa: CASSQGTAAAGLGEQYF

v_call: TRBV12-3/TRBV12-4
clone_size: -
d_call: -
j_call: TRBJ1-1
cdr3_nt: TGTGCCAGCAGGAAAGACAGAAAGTACACTGAAGCTTTCTTT
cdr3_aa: CASRKDRKYTEAFF

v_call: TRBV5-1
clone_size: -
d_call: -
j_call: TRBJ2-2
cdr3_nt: TGCGCCAGCACCCTTACTCGGGGGTCCGGGGAGCTGTTTTTT
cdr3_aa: CASTLTRGSGELFF

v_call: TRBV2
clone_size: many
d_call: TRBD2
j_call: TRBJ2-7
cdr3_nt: TGTGCCAGCAGACTAGCGCCCCTCTACGAGCAGTACTTC
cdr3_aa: CASRLAPLYEQYF